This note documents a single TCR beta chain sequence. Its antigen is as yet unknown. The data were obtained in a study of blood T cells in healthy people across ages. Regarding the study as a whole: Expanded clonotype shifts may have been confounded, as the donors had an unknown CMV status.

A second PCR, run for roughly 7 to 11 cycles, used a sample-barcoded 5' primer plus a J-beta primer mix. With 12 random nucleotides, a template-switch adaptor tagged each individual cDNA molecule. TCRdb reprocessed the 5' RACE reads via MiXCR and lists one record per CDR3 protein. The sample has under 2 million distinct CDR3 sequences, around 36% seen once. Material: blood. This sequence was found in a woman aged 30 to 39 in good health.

The DNA of the CDR3 is TGTGCTAGTGGTTTGGACGGCCGGGAGACCCAGTACTTC. Amino acids: CASGLDGRETQYF. The chain is built from TRBV12-5 and TRBJ2-5, with D uncertain. Germline V CDR1 and CDR2: LGHNT, FRNRAP. This CDR3 contains 13 residues. Trimming left V 1 base short and J 5 bases short, with 8 bases between.